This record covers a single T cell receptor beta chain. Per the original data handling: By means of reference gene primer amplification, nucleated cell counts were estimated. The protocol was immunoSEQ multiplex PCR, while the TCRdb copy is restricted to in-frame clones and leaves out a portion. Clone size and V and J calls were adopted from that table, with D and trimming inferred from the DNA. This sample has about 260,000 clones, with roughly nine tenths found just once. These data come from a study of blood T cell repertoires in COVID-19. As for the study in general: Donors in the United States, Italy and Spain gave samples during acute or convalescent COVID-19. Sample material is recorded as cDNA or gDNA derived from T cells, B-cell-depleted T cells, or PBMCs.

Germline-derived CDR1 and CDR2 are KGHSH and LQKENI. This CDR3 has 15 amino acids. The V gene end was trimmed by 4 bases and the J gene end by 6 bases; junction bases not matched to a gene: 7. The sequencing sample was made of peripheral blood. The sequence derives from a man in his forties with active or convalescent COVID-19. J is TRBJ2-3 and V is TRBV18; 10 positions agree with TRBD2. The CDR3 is CASSLSGGAGDTQYF. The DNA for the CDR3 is TGTGCCAGCTCACTAAGCGGGGGGGCCGGTGATACGCAGTATTTT.